The following is a T cell receptor beta chain sequence with its context. Antigen specificity is unknown. This sample was included in a study of OX40 agonist ivuxolimab in advanced cancers. The CDR3 is 12 amino acids. V lost 4 bases and J 7 bases, leaving 10 bases between the germline ends. CDR1 and CDR2 (germline): LNHDA, SQIVND (reference sequence). Study-level points and caveats: The CD4+ and CD8+ T cells in the blood had expanded clonally by week 6 at 0.1 to 3.0 mg/kg.

Sequenced by immunoSEQ multiplex PCR; TCRdb stores in-frame clones only, minus some. The table records tens of thousands of clones, about 87% of them present only once. The chain has TRBV19 and TRBJ1-2; D ambiguous. Source: CD4+ or CD8+ T cells sorted from blood, taken in a trial of the OX40 agonist ivuxolimab. This receptor was taken from an adult with an advanced solid tumor such as melanoma, head and neck, liver or kidney cancer. CDR3 sequence reads: CASSTSVGGYTF. The CDR3 nucleotides are TGTGCCAGTAGTACTTCCGTGGGTGGCTACACCTTC.